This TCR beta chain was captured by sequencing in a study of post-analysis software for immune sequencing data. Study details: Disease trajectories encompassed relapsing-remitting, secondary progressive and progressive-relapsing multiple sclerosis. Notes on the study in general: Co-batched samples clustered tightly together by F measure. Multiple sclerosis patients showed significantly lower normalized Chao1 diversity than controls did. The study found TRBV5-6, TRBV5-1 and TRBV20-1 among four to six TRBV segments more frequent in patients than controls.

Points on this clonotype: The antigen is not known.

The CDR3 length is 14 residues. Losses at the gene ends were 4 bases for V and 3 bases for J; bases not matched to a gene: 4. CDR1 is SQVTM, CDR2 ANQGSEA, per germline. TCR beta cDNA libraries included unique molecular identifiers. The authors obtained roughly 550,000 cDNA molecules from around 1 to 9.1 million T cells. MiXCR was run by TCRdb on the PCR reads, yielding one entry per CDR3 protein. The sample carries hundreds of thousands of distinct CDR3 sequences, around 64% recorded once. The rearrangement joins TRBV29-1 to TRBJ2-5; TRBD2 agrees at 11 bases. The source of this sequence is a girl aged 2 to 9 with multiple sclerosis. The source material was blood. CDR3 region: CSVAGTSGKETQYF. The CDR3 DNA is TGCAGCGTTGCCGGGACTAGCGGCAAAGAGACCCAGTACTTC.